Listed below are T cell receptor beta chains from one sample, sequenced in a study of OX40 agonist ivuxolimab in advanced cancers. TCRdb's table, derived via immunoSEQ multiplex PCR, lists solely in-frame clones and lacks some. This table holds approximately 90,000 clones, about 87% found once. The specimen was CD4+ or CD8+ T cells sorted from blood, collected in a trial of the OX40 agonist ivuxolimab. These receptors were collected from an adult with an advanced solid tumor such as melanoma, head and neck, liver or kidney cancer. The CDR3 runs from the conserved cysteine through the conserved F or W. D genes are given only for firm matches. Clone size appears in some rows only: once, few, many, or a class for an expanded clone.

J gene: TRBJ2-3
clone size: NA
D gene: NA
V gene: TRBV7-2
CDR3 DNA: TGTGCCAGCAGCTCCCTAGGGGAGACTATTAATACGCAGTATTTT
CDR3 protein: CASSSLGETINTQYF

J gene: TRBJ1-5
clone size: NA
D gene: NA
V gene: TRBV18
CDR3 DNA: TGTGCCAGCTCAGAACCAGGGTTGTCAGCCGGACAGCCCCAGCATTTT
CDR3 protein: CASSEPGLSAGQPQHF

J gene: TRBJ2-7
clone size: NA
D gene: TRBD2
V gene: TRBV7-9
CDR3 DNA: TGTGCCAGCAGCTTTAGCGGGAGTCCCACCTACGAGCAGTACTTC
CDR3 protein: CASSFSGSPTYEQYF

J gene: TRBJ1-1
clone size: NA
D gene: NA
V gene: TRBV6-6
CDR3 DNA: TGTGCCAGCAGTCCCCTCAGCACTGAAGCTTTCTTT
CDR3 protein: CASSPLSTEAFF

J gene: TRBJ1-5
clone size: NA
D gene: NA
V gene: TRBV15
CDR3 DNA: TGTGCCACCAGCAGTAGAAATCAGCCCCAGCATTTT
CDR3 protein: CATSSRNQPQHF

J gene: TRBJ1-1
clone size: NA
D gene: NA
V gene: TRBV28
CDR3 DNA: TGTGCCAGCGAGGAGAACACTGAAGCTTTCTTT
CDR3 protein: CASEENTEAFF

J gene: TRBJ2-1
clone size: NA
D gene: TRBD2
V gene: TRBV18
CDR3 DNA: TGTGCCAGCTCACCACCCGGGACTACTAGAAACAATGAGCAGTTCTTC
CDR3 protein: CASSPPGTTRNNEQFF

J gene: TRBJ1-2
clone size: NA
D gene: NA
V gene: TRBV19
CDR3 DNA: TGTGCCAGTAGTATAGCGGAGGGGGGCTATGGCTACACCTTC
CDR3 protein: CASSIAEGGYGYTF

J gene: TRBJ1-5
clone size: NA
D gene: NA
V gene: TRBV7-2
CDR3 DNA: TGTGCCAGCAGCCCTCAAGGGGCAGGCAATCAGCCCCAGCATTTT
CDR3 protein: CASSPQGAGNQPQHF

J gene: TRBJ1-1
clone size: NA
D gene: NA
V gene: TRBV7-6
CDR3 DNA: TGTGCCAGCAGCTTATACTCCCAGCAGGTAATGAACACTGAAGCTTTCTTT
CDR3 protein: CASSLYSQQVMNTEAFF

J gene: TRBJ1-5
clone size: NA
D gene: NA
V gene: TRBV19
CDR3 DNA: TGTGCCAGTAGTATAAACAGTCCTTATAGCAATCAGCCCCAGCATTTT
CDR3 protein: CASSINSPYSNQPQHF

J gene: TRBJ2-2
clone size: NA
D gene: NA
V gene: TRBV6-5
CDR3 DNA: TGTGCCAGCAGTTACGGAGGCCCAGGGACCGGGGAGCTGTTTTTT
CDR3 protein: CASSYGGPGTGELFF

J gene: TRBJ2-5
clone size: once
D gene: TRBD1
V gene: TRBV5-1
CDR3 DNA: TGCGCCAGCAGCCTGGACAGGCCGTACCAAGAGACCCAGTACTTC
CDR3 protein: CASSLDRPYQETQYF

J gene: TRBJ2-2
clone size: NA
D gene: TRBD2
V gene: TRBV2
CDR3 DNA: TGTGCCAGCAGTCTAGCGGGAAGTAGCGACACCGGGGAGCTGTTTTTT
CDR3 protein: CASSLAGSSDTGELFF

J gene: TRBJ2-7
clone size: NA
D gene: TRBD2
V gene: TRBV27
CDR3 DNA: TGTGCCAGCATCGATATAAGCGGGAGTATTTACGAGCAGTACTTC
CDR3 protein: CASIDISGSIYEQYF

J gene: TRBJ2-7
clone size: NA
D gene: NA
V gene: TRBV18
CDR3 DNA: TGTGCCAGCTCACCCAGGACCGACTCCTACGAGCAGTACTTC
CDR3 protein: CASSPRTDSYEQYF

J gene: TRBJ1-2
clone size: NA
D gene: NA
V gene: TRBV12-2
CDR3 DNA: TGTGCAAGTCGCGTCCGGCGGATCTATGGCTACACCTTC
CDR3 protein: CASRVRRIYGYTF

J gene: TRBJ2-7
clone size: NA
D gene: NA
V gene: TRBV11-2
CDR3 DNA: TGTGCCAGCAGCTACGGGGAAAGGGCCCACGAGCAGTACTTC
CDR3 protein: CASSYGERAHEQYF

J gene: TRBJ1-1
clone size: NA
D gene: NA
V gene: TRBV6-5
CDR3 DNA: TGTGCCAGCAGCCGTCAGGGGTCGTCTGAAGCTTTCTTT
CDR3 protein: CASSRQGSSEAFF

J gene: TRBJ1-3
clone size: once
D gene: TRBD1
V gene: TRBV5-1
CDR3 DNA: TGCGCCAGCAGCTCGGACAGGCCGAGAAACACCATATATTTT
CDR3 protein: CASSSDRPRNTIYF

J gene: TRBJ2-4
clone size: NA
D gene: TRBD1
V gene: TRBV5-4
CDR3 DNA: TGTGCCAGCAGCACGGGACAGGGTGGAAACATTCAGTACTTC
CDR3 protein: CASSTGQGGNIQYF

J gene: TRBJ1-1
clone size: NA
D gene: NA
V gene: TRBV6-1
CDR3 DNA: TGTGCCAGCAGTGCCCTGGGGCTTGTAGCTTTCTTT
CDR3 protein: CASSALGLVAFF

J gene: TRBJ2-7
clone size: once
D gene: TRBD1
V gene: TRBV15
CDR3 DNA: TGTGCCACCAGCAGTACGGGACAGACTTACTACGAGCAGTACTTC
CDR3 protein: CATSSTGQTYYEQYF

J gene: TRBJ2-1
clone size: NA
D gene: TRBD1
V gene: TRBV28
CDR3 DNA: TGTGCCAGCGGCAACCGGGACAGGGGAGATTGGGTCTTC
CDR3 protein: CASGNRDRGDWVF

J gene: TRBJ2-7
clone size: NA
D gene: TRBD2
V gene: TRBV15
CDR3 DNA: TGTGCCACCAGCAGAAGTCTAGCGGGAGCCCACGAGCAGTACTTC
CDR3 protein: CATSRSLAGAHEQYF

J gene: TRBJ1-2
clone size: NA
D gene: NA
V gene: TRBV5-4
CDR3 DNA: TGCGCCAGCAGCCCGAACAGGGATACCTATGGCTACACCTTC
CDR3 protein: CASSPNRDTYGYTF

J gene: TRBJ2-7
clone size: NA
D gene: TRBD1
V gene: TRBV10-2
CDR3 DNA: TGCGCCAGCAGTCGACAGGGGGCCCACGAGCAGTACTTC
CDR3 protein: CASSRQGAHEQYF

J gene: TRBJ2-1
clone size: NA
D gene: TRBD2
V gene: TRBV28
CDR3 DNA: TGTGCCAGCAGTCTTGGACTAGCGGGAATCGATGAGCAGTTCTTC
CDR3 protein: CASSLGLAGIDEQFF

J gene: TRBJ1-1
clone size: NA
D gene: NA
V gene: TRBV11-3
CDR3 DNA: TGTGCCAGCAGCTTAGTGGGTGAAGCTTTCTTT
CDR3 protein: CASSLVGEAFF

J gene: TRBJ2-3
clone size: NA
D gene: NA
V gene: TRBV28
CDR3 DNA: TGTGCCAGCAGCCCCGAGGTCTCGGCCCAGTATTTT
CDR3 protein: CASSPEVSAQYF

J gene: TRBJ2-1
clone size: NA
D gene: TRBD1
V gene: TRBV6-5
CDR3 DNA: TGTGCCAGCAGGAAAAGGGGACAGGGGGACAATGAGCAGTTCTTC
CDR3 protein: CASRKRGQGDNEQFF

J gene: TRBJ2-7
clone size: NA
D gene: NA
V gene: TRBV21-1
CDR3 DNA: TGTGCCAGCTCGCTGGACAGGGGGACTGCCAACGAGCAGTACTTC
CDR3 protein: CASSLDRGTANEQYF

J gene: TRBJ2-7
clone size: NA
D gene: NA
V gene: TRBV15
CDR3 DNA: TGTGCCACCAGCCATTCCCAGGGGCATCTCGAGCAGTACTTC
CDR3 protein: CATSHSQGHLEQYF

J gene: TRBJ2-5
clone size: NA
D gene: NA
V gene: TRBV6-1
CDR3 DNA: TGCGCCAGCGGGAAGTCAGGGGGGGACGGGGAGACCCAGTACTTC
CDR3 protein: CASGKSGGDGETQYF

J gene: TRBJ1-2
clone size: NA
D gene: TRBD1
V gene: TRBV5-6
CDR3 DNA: TGTGCCAGCAGCTTGGTAGACAGGGCCGGTAGCTACACCTTC
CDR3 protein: CASSLVDRAGSYTF

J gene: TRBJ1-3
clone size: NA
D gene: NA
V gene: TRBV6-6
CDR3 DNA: TGTGCCAGCAGTCTCCGGCGTAAGGGAAACACCATATATTTT
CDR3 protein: CASSLRRKGNTIYF

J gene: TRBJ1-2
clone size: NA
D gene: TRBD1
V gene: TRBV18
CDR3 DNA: TGTGCCAGCTCGGTTGAGACAGGGGGCGCGGAGACTGGCTACACCTTC
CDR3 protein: CASSVETGGAETGYTF

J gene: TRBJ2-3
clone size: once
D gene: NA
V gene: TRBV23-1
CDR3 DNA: TGCGCCTCCCCCCCGGGCGCAGATACGCAGTATTTT
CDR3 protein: CASPPGADTQYF

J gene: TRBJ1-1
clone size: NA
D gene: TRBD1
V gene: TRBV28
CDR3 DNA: TGTGCCAGCAGTTTGGGACAGCTCACTGAAGCTTTCTTT
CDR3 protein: CASSLGQLTEAFF

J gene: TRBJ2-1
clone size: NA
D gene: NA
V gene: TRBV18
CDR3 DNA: TGTGCCAGCTCGCTCGGACGGAGCAATGAGCAGTTCTTC
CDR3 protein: CASSLGRSNEQFF

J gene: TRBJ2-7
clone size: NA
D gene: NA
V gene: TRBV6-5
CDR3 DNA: TGTGCCAGCAGCCTTCAATCTAGCGCAACCTACGAGCAGTACTTC
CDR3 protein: CASSLQSSATYEQYF

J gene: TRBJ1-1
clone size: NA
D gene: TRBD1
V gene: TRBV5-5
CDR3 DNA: TGTGCCAGCAGCTTGCAGGGGGTCCCTGAAGCTTTCTTT
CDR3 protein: CASSLQGVPEAFF

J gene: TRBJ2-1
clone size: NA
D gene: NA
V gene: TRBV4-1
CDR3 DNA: TGCGCCAGCAGCCTGTTGGGCGGGAACCACAATGAGCAGTTCTTC
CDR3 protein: CASSLLGGNHNEQFF

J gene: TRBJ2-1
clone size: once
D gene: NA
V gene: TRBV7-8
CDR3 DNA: TGTGCCAGCAGCTTAGGGGGGGGCGGGAGAGTCTACAATGAGCAGTTCTTC
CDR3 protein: CASSLGGGGRVYNEQFF

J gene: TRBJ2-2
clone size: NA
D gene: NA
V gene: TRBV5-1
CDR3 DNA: TGCGCCAGCAGCATCGACAAACAGGGAAACACCGGGGAGCTGTTTTTT
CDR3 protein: CASSIDKQGNTGELFF

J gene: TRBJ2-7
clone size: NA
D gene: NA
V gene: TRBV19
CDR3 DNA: TGTGCCAGTAGTATACGGGCGGAACACGAGCAGTACTTC
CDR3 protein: CASSIRAEHEQYF

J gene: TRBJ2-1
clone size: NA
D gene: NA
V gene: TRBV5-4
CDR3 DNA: TGTGCCAGCAGCTTCATCCGGGAAAGTAGCAATGAGCAGTTCTTC
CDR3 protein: CASSFIRESSNEQFF

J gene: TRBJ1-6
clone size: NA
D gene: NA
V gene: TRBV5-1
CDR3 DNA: TGCGCCAGCAGCTTGGACAGACTCAATAATTCACCCCTCCACTTT
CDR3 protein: CASSLDRLNNSPLHF

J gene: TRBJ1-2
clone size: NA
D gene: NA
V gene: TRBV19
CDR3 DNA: TGTGCCAGTAGTCCGCCGCAGGGGAACTATGGCTACACCTTC
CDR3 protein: CASSPPQGNYGYTF

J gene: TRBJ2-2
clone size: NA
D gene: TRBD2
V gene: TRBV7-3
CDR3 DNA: TGTGCCAGCAGACTGACTAGCGGGAGCACCGGGGAGCTGTTTTTT
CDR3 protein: CASRLTSGSTGELFF

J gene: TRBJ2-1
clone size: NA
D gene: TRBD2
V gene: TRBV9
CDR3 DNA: TGTGCCAGCAGCGTAGAGGGCGGGAGCGATGAGCAGTTCTTC
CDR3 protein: CASSVEGGSDEQFF

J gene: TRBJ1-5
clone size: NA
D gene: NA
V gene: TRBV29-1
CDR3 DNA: TGCAGCGCCTCGGGGCAGGGAGGAGATCAGCCCCAGCATTTT
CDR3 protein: CSASGQGGDQPQHF

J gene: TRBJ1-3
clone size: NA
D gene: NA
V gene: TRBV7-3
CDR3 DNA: TGTGCCAGCAGCTTAACGGGGAGCCGCTCTGGAAACACCATATATTTT
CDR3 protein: CASSLTGSRSGNTIYF

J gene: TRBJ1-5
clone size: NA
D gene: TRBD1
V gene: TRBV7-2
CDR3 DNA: TGTGCCAGTTTACGGGACAGGGGTCAGCCCCAGCATTTT
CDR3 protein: CASLRDRGQPQHF